Listed here is a single T cell receptor (beta chain). This receptor's antigen is unknown. From each donor, a 2.5 ml peripheral blood sample was drawn into PAXgene tubes and stored at -80 degrees C. Without T cell sorting, total RNA was isolated from whole blood using the PAXgene blood miRNA kit on an automated QIAcube. Peripheral blood from monozygotic twin pairs concordant or discordant for inflammatory bowel disease was subjected to deep TCRalpha and TCRbeta repertoire profiling with unique molecular barcoding. Smoking habits were recorded for all twin pairs, and each individual was classified as a current, former or never smoker. The data derive from a study of monozygotic twins with inflammatory bowel disease (dated by TCRdb to between 2019 and 2020). Background for the entire study: The full study comprised 28 monozygotic twin pairs: nine German pairs (four IBD-concordant, five IBD-discordant) and 19 IBD-discordant Danish pairs. Within discordant pairs, disease-associated traits were sought mainly by comparing IBD patients with their genetically identical healthy co-twins. Each individual had, on average, about 151 000 unique TCRalpha sequences and 181 000 unique TCRbeta sequences available for analysis. Study-wide findings and limitations: Because patients were on differing immunosuppressive treatments, the repertoires may have picked up extra background noise and inter-individual variability. Repertoire similarity did not differ between concordant and discordant twins, possibly due to limited statistical power. IBD patients had lower TCRbeta repertoire diversity, measured by the inverse Simpson index, than their healthy co-twins. The results gave no support for a single strong signal or clonotype linked to IBD. Distinction between different T cell subtypes could not be achieved in the analysis. IBD patients shared fewer clonotypes with other individuals than healthy twins did, most markedly in patients showing signs of disease activity.

Libraries were made using 5' RACE. The input for every TCR library was 3500 ng of total RNA. For each sample, cDNA synthesis was carried out in eight separate reactions using SMARTScribe reverse transcriptase. During cDNA synthesis, template switching was used to introduce unique molecular identifiers that contained a 6-nucleotide sample barcode. Amplification of TCRalpha and TCRbeta cDNA involved two nested PCRs of approximately 16 and 10 cycles, and each PCR was followed by bead purification. Before amplification, cDNA was treated with uracil DNA-glycosylase and purified using the QIAquick PCR purification kit. The second PCR was the step at which Illumina TruSeq-compatible adapters and sample-specific barcodes were added. Library quality and concentration were checked on TapeStation and Qubit, and libraries were pooled at 4.5 to 5.5 ng each. The pooled libraries were sequenced with 2 x 100 bp reads and custom sequencing primers on an Illumina HiSeq2500 single-index Rapid Run. Per the source publication's procedure: MiGEC version 1.2.6 was used for UMI-based consensus assembly, which corrected PCR and sequencing errors. V(D)J alignment, clonotype assembly and CDR3 extraction were performed with MiXCR version 2.1.1. Normalisation of gene usage, clonotype sharing and MAIT/NKT TCR abundance was achieved by analysing the top 1000, 10 000 and 20 000 clonotypes per sample. Diversity was computed as the inverse Simpson index with the vegan R package after downsampling to 27 000 UMIs. Paired Mann-Whitney U tests were applied to discordant twin pairs, with Benjamini-Hochberg correction for multiple testing. Following reprocessing of the reads by TCRdb, the data hold one row per CDR3 protein sequence and no DNA is available. Clone size and V and J calls follow TCRdb, not the original study. The sample table gives 200,000 to 250,000 distinct CDR3 sequences. The ten biggest clones cover 6% to 9% of the sample.

Sequencing was performed on blood. The source is a human donor with ulcerative colitis or Crohn's disease, or a healthy co-twin of an affected twin (not recorded which).

CDR3 region: CASSTSGITDTQYF. The V and J segments used are TRBV7-3 and TRBJ2-3; TCRdb designates TRBD2, a call that cannot be tested without DNA. CDR1 and CDR2, looked up from the germline V gene, are SGHTA and FQGTGA. The CDR3 runs 14 amino acids, cysteine and phenylalanine included. The nucleotide record is missing.